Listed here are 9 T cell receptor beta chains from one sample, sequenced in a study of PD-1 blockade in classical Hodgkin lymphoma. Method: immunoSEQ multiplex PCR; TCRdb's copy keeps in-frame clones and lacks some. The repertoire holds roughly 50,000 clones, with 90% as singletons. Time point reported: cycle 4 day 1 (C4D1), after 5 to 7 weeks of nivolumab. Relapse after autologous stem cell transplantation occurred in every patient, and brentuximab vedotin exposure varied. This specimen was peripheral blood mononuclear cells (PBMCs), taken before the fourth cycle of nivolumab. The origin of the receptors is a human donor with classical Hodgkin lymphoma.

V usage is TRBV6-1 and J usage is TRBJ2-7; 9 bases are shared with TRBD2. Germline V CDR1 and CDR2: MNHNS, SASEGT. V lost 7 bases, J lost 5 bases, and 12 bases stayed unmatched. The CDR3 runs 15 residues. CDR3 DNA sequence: TGTGCCAGCAACGGTGCAGCGGGAGGTTCGAACGAGCAGTACTTC. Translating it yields CASNGAAGGSNEQYF.

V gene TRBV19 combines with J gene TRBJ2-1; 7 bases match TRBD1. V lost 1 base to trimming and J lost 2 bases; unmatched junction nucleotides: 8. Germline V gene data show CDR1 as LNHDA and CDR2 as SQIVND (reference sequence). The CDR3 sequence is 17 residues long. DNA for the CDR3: TGTGCCAGTAGTATAGTCCCGCCCGGGACAGCCTACAATGAGCAGTTCTTC. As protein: CASSIVPPGTAYNEQFF.

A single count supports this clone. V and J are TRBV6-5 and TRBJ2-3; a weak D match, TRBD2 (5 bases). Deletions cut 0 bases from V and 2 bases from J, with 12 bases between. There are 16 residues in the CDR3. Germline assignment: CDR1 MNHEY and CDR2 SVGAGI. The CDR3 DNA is TGTGCCAGCAGTTACTCCCGGGGAGTTCCCACAGATACGCAGTATTTT. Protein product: CASSYSRGVPTDTQYF.

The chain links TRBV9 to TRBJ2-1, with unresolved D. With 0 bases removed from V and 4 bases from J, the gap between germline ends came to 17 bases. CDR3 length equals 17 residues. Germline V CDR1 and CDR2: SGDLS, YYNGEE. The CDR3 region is CASSVGNSRVRYNEQFF. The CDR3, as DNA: TGTGCCAGCAGCGTAGGGAATAGCAGAGTGAGATACAATGAGCAGTTCTTC.

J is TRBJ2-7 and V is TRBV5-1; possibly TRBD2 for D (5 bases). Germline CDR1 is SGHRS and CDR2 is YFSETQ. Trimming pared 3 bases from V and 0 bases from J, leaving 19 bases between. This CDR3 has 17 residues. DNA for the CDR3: TGCGCCAGCAGCTACAGACTTACCAGCGGTGGCTCCTACGAGCAGTACTTC. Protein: CASSYRLTSGGSYEQYF.

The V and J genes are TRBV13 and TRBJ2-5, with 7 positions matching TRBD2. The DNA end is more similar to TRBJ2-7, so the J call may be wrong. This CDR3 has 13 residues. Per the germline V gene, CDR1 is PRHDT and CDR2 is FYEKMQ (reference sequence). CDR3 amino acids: CASRGTTRGEQYF. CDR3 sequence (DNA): TGTGCCAGCAGAGGGACTACCCGCGGCGAGCAGTACTTC.

CDR3 DNA: TGTGCCAGTAGTTCTAGCGGGGGCAACACCGGGGAGCTGTTTTTT. This gives the protein CASSSSGGNTGELFF. V and J are TRBV6-4 and TRBJ2-2, with 10 bases identical to TRBD2. The CDR3 extends over 15 amino acids. V shed 9 bases and J 2 bases; nucleotides not matched to a gene: 6. CDR1 and CDR2 (germline): MRHNA, SNTAGT.

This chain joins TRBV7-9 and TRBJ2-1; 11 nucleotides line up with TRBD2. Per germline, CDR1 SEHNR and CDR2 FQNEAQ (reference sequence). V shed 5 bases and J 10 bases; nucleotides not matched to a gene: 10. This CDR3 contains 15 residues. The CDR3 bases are TGTGCCAGCAGCACAACTAGCGGGAGTCCGAAGGAGCAGTTCTTC. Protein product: CASSTTSGSPKEQFF.

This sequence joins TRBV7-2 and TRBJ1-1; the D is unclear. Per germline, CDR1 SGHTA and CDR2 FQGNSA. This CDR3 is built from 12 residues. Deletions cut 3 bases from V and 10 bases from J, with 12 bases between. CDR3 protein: CASSLVGLGAFF. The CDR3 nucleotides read TGTGCCAGCAGCTTGGTGGGTCTAGGAGCTTTCTTT.